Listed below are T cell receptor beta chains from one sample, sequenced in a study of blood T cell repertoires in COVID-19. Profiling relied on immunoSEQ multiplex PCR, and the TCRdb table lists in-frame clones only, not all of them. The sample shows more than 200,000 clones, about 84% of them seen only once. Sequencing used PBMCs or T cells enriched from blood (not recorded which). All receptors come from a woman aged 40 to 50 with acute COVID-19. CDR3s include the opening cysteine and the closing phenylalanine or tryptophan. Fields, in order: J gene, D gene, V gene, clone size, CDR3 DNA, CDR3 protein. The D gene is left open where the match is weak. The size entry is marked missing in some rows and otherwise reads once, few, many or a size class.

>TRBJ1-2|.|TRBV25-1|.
TGTGCCAGCAGTGAAGTCAGAAACTATGGCTACACCTTC
CASSEVRNYGYTF
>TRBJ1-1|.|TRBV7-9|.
TGTGCCAGCAGCTACGACACCGGGAACACTGAAGCTTTCTTT
CASSYDTGNTEAFF
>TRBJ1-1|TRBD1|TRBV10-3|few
TGTGCCATCAGCGGAAGACAGGGGCCCCCTCAAGCTTTCTTT
CAISGRQGPPQAFF
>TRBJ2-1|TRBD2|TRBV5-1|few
TGCGCCAGCAGCTTGGGGGCTAGCGGATATTACAATGAGCAGTTCTTC
CASSLGASGYYNEQFF
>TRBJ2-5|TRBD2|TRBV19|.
TGTGCCAGTAGCCCGGGACTAGCGGGGCAAGAGACCCAGTACTTC
CASSPGLAGQETQYF
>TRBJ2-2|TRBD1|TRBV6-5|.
TGTGCCAGCAGGAGGGACAGGGCGAACACCGGGGAGCTGTTTTTT
CASRRDRANTGELFF
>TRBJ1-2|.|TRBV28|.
TGTGCCACAAAGCCCCCGGACAGAAACTATGGCTACACCTTC
CATKPPDRNYGYTF
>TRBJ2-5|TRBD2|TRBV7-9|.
TGTGCCAGCAGCTTAGTAGCGGGGGGGCCCGAGACCCAGTACTTC
CASSLVAGGPETQYF
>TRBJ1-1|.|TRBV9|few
TGTGCCAGCAGCGTTCAAGGGGACACTGAAGCTTTCTTT
CASSVQGDTEAFF
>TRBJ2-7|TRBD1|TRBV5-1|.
TGCGCCAGCAGCTTGGGGTGGACAGGGGTTCGGGACGAGCAGTACTTC
CASSLGWTGVRDEQYF
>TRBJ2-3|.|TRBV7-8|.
TGTGCCAGCAGCCCCGGGGGGCGCGGCGCAGATACGCAGTATTTT
CASSPGGRGADTQYF
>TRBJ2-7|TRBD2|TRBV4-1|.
TGCGCCAGCAGCCAAGATCCTAGCGGGGGGGCGATTTTCTACGAGCAGTACTTC
CASSQDPSGGAIFYEQYF
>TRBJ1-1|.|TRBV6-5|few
TGTGCCAGCAGTTACTCGGTCGGGGTACAGTTCTTT
CASSYSVGVQFF
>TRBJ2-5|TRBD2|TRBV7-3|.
TGTGCCAGCAGCTGGGGAGGGGAAGAGACCCAGTACTTC
CASSWGGEETQYF
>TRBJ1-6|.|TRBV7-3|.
TGTGCCAGCTCGGTCCTTTATAATTCACCCCTCCACTTT
CASSVLYNSPLHF
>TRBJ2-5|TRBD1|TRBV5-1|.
TGCGCCAGCAGCTCGACACCCCGCGGACAGGGTGGGGAGACCCAGTACTTC
CASSSTPRGQGGETQYF
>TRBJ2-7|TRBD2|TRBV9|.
TGTGCCAGCAGCACCAGTATGACGGCGGGGGACTACGAGCAGTACTTC
CASSTSMTAGDYEQYF
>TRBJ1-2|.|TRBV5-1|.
TGCGCCAGCAGCTCCGGACGGGGGGAAGGCTACACCTTC
CASSSGRGEGYTF
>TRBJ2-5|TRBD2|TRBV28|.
TGTGCCAGCAGTTTATTGCTAGCGGGAGCCGGAGAGACCCAGTACTTC
CASSLLLAGAGETQYF
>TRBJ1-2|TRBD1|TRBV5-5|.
TGTGCCAGCAGCTTGGAAGGGACAGGGTATGGCTACACCTTC
CASSLEGTGYGYTF
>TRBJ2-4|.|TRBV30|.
TGTGCCTGGAGTGTATCGATTCAGACTCTAGCCAAAAACATTCAGTACTTC
CAWSVSIQTLAKNIQYF
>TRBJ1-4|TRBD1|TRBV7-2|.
TGTGCCAGCAGCTTCAAGACAGGGCGGAATGAAAAACTGTTTTTT
CASSFKTGRNEKLFF
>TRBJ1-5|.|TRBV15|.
TGTGCCACCAGCAGACGAGGTCCCGATCAGCCCCAGCATTTT
CATSRRGPDQPQHF
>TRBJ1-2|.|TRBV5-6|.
TGTGCCAGCAGCTTGGGGCAGGATCCTAACTATGGCTACACCTTC
CASSLGQDPNYGYTF
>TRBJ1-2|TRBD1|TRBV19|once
TGTGCCAGTAGCCAAGACAGGGGGCAAAGCTATGGCTACACCTTC
CASSQDRGQSYGYTF
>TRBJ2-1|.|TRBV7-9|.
TGTGCCAGCAGCACCGGGACTTACAATGAGCAGTTCTTC
CASSTGTYNEQFF
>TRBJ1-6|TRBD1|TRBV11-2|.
TGTGCCAGCAGCTTTAGGGGACAGGGTCCTTCACCCCTCCACTTT
CASSFRGQGPSPLHF
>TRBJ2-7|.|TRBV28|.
TGTGCCAGCAGTTTATGGTCCGGGAGAGGGAGCGAGCAGTACTTC
CASSLWSGRGSEQYF
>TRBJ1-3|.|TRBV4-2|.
TGTGCCAGCAGCGGGGCCGGGGGGTCCGGAAACACCATATATTTT
CASSGAGGSGNTIYF
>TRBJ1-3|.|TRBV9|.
TGTGCCAGCAGCGTAGAGGCAGGGCTTGGAAACACCATATATTTT
CASSVEAGLGNTIYF
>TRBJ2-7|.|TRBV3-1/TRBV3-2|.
TGTGCCAGCAGCCAAGACCGGACAGTCTCCTACGAGCAGTACTTC
CASSQDRTVSYEQYF
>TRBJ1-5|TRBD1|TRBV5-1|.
TGCGCCAGCAGCTTGACGACAGGGGATAGCAATCAGCCCCAGCATTTT
CASSLTTGDSNQPQHF
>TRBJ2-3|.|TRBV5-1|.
TGCGCCAGCAGCCGAGACAGGGAGGGTGGCGGGAGGCCACTATCCTATACGCAGTATTTT
CASSRDREGGGRPLSYTQYF
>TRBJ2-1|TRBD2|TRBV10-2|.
TGCGCCAGCAGTGAGCCGGGGGGGACTAGCGGGAGAAATGAGCAGTTCTTC
CASSEPGGTSGRNEQFF
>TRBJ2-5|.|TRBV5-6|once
TGTGCCAGCAGCGGGGAGGACTCTCAAGAGACCCAGTACTTC
CASSGEDSQETQYF
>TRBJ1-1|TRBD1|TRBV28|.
TGTGCCAGCAGTAGCCGGGACAGGGGATATACAGCTTTCTTT
CASSSRDRGYTAFF
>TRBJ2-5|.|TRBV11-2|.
TGTGCCAGCAGCCGATGGGGGGTGTCACAGACCCAGTACTTC
CASSRWGVSQTQYF
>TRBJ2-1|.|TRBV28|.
TGTGCCAGCATCGAGACTAGAGGGGCTCAGTGGGAGCAGTTCTTC
CASIETRGAQWEQFF
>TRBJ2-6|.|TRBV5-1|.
TGCGCCAGCAGCTTGTCGGGTCAGACTTCTGGGGCCAACGTCCTGACTTTC
CASSLSGQTSGANVLTF
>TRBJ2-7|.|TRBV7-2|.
TGTGCCAGCAGCTTAGGAGGTAAAGACTACGAGCAGTACTTC
CASSLGGKDYEQYF
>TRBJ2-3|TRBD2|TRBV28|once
TGTGCCAGCAGGGGGGGACTAGCGAGCACAGATACGCAGTATTTT
CASRGGLASTDTQYF
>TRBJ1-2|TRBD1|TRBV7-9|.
TGTGCCAGCAGCTTCGACAGGGAAGGCTACACCTTC
CASSFDREGYTF
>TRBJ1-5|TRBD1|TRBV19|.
TGTGCCAGTAGTAGGGACAGGACTCCGGGCAATCAGCCCCAGCATTTT
CASSRDRTPGNQPQHF
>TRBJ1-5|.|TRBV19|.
TGTGCCAGTAGTATCATACAGGGAGACAATCAGCCCCAGCATTTT
CASSIIQGDNQPQHF
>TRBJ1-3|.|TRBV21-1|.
TGTGCCAGCAGCAGACAGGGTTCAGGAAACACCATATATTTT
CASSRQGSGNTIYF
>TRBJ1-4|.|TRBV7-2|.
TGTGCCAGCAGCTTAGTAACTCCGCGACAGGCCATAAATGAAAAACTGTTTTTT
CASSLVTPRQAINEKLFF
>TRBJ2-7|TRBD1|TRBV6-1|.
TGTGCCAGCAGTCAAACAGGGGTGGTGTACTTC
CASSQTGVVYF
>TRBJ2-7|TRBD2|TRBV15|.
TGTGCCACCAGACTAGCGGCCTCCTACGAGCAGTACTTC
CATRLAASYEQYF
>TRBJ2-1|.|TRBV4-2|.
TGTGCCAGCAGCCAAGAGAGTACGGACTACTACAATGAGCAGTTCTTC
CASSQESTDYYNEQFF
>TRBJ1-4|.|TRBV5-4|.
TGTGCCAGCAGAAAAGGAGGGGAAACGACTAATGAAAAACTGTTTTTT
CASRKGGETTNEKLFF
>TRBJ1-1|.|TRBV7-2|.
TGTGCCAGCAGCTTAGTTCCCGGGGAAACTGAAGCTTTCTTT
CASSLVPGETEAFF
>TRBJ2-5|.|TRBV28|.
TGTGCCAGCAGTTTTCGGGGTCCCCATGGGGAGACCCAGTACTTC
CASSFRGPHGETQYF
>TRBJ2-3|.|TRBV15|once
TGTGCCACCAGCAGTCCCCAAAATCCCACAGATACGCAGTATTTT
CATSSPQNPTDTQYF
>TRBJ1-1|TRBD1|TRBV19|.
TGTGCCAGTAGGACCCGGGACAGGGACACTGAAGCTTTCTTT
CASRTRDRDTEAFF